What follows are 13 T cell receptor beta chains derived from one specimen sequenced in a study of T cell responses to AZD1222 COVID-19 vaccine. This table comes from immunoSEQ multiplex PCR, and its TCRdb copy is limited to in-frame clones, with some not included. Of around 160,000 clones in the sample, around 92% were seen once. The sequences come from peripheral blood, collected 28 days after the second AZD1222 dose. The receptors come from an adult who received the AZD1222 COVID-19 vaccine.

J is TRBJ1-1 and V is TRBV7-9, with D uncertain. V shed 1 base and J shed 1 base, with 10 bases lying between them. This CDR3 comprises 15 residues. The germline CDR1 and CDR2 sequences are SEHNR and FQNEAQ (reference sequence). The CDR3 DNA is TGTGCCAGCAGCTTAGACGGGGTGAGGAACACTGAAGCTTTCTTT. Its translation is CASSLDGVRNTEAFF.

The V gene is TRBV7-3, the J gene TRBJ1-1; TRBD1 matches at 9 bases. CDR3 length equals 16 residues. Trimming took 5 bases from V and 4 from J; bases not matched to a gene: 11. Germline V gives CDR1 SGHTA, CDR2 FQGTGA. The CDR3 region is CASSQDRGRWGTEAFF. The CDR3 DNA reads TGTGCCAGCAGCCAGGACAGGGGAAGATGGGGCACTGAAGCTTTCTTT.

The chain uses TRBV21-1 and TRBJ2-4. TRBV21-1 is described as a pseudogene. This CDR3 region has 20 residues. The DNA for the CDR3 is TGTGCCAGCAGCGCTTGGGTCCAAAGCCCAAATCCTCTAGCCAAAAACATTCAGTACTTC. Residues: CASSAWVQSPNPLAKNIQYF.

This clone occurred once. The rearrangement links TRBV19 to TRBJ1-1, with D possibly TRBD1 on 5 matching bases. This CDR3 spans 16 amino acids. Germline CDR1 reads LNHDA; CDR2 reads SQIVND (reference sequence). V was shortened by 5 bases and J by 2 bases, with 18 bases between the two germline ends. The CDR3 region is CASSPVQDFLNTEAFF. The DNA of the CDR3 is TGTGCCAGTAGTCCGGTACAGGACTTTTTAAACACTGAAGCTTTCTTT.

The chain couples TRBV9 to TRBJ1-2; the match to TRBD1 covers 8 bases. V lost 4 bases, J lost 7 bases, and 9 bases stayed unmatched. The length of the CDR3 is 14 residues. Germline CDR1 reads SGDLS; CDR2 reads YYNGEE. The CDR3 is CASSIVDRVGGYTF. Written as DNA, the CDR3 is TGTGCCAGCAGCATCGTGGACAGGGTCGGTGGCTACACCTTC.

The chain carries TRBV28 and TRBJ1-1; a weak D match, TRBD1 (5 bases). V lost 7 bases to trimming and J lost 6 bases, with 21 bases between them. There are 15 residues in the CDR3. Germline loops: CDR1 MDHEN, CDR2 SYDVKM. CDR3 amino acids: CASMGPGRRGAEAFF. CDR3 in DNA: TGTGCCAGCATGGGACCCGGACGGAGAGGCGCTGAAGCTTTCTTT.

V and J are TRBV12-3 or TRBV12-4 and TRBJ1-5; no firm D call. There are 12 residues in the CDR3. Trimming took off 1 base at V and 6 bases at J, with 4 bases between the two ends. This CDR3 is CASSLGSQPQHF. Written as DNA, the CDR3 is TGTGCCAGCAGTTTAGGGAGTCAGCCCCAGCATTTT.

The rearrangement links TRBV6-2 or TRBV6-3 to TRBJ2-1; 7 bases are shared with TRBD2. From germline, CDR1 is MNHEY and CDR2 SVGEGT. V gave up 4 bases and J gave up 8 bases; unmatched junction bases: 8. The CDR3 loop spans 14 amino acids. The CDR3 protein is CASSSGLVRDEQFF. The CDR3 DNA follows: TGTGCCAGCAGTTCCGGACTAGTCCGCGATGAGCAGTTCTTC.

The V call is TRBV11-3, the J call TRBJ2-7; D is perhaps TRBD2 (6 bases). V was shortened by 5 bases and J by 5 bases, with 13 bases between the two germline ends. CDR3 size: 13 residues. Germline-derived CDR1 and CDR2 are SGHNT and YENEEA. This CDR3 reads CASSTPGGDEQYF. As DNA, the CDR3 is TGTGCCAGCAGCACCCCCGGAGGGGACGAGCAGTACTTC.

This chain links TRBV7-9 with TRBJ2-5; perhaps TRBD2 as D (5 bases). Germline CDR1 reads SEHNR; CDR2 reads FQNEAQ (reference sequence). The CDR3 sequence is 14 residues long. The V gene lost 1 base and the J gene lost 5 bases, with 11 bases spanning the gap. The CDR3 spells CASSLVLGRETQYF. The CDR3 DNA is TGTGCCAGCAGCTTAGTACTAGGTCGGGAGACCCAGTACTTC.

The CDR3: CASSSPSEAFF. The DNA of the CDR3 is TGTGCCAGCAGCTCGCCTAGTGAAGCTTTCTTT. The chain recombines TRBV7-9 with TRBJ1-1, with D uncertain. The V end lost 4 bases, the J end lost 7 bases, and 7 bases lay between the germline ends. Germline CDR1 is SEHNR and CDR2 is FQNEAQ (reference sequence). CDR3 length: 11 residues.

The rearrangement uses TRBV6-5 and TRBJ1-1, with D possibly matching TRBD1 (5 bases). The germline gives CDR1 MNHEY, CDR2 SVGAGI. The CDR3 loop spans 13 amino acids. The V gene lost 6 bases and the J gene lost 7 bases, with 15 bases spanning the gap. This CDR3 reads CASRVGATYEAFF. Written as DNA, the CDR3 is TGTGCCAGCAGGGTCGGGGCGACTTATGAAGCTTTCTTT.

The CDR3 region has the DNA TGTGCCAGCAGTGCCCGGGGGGACCCTTACGATGAGCAGTTCTTC. Its protein product is CASSARGDPYDEQFF. J is TRBJ2-1 and V is TRBV6-6; 7 bases match TRBD2. The CDR3 totals 15 residues. Germline V gene sequence: CDR1 MNHNY, CDR2 SVGAGI (reference sequence). V lost 5 bases, J lost 8 bases, and 12 bases stayed unmatched.